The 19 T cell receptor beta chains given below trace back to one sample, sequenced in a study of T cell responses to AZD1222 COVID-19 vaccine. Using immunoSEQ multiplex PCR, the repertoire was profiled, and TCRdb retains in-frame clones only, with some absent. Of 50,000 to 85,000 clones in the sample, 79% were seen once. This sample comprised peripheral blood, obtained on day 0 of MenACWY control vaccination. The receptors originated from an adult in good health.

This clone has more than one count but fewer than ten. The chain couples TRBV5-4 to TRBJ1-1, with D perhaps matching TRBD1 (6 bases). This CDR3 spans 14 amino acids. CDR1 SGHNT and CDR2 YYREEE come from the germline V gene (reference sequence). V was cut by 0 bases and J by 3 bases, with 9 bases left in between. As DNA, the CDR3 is TGTGCCAGCAGCTTGGCGGCAGGGGACACTGAAGCTTTCTTT. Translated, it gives CASSLAAGDTEAFF.

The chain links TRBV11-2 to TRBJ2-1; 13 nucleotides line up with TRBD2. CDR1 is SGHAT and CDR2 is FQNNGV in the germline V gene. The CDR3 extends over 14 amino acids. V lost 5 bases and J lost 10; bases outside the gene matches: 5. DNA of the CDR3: TGTGCCAGCAGCCCCGGGGGACTAGCGGGAGAGCAGTTCTTC. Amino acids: CASSPGGLAGEQFF.

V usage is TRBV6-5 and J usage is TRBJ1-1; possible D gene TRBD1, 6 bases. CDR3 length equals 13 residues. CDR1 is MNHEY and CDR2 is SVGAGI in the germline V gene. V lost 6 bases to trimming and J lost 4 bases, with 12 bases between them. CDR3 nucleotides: TGTGCCAGCAGAGGGGGAAAGGGCACTGAAGCTTTCTTT. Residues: CASRGGKGTEAFF.

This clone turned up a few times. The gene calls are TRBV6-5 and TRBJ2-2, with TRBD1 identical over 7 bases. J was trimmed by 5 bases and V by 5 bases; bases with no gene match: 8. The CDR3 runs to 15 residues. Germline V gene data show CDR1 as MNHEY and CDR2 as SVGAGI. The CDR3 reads CASSLRGTETGELFF. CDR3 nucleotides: TGTGCCAGCAGTCTAAGGGGGACAGAAACCGGGGAGCTGTTTTTT.

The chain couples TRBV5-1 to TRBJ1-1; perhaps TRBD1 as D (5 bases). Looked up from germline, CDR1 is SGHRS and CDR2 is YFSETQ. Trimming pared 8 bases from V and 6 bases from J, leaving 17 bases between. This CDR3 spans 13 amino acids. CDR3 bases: TGCGCCAGTCGACAGTACGATAGCGCTGAAGCTTTCTTT. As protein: CASRQYDSAEAFF.

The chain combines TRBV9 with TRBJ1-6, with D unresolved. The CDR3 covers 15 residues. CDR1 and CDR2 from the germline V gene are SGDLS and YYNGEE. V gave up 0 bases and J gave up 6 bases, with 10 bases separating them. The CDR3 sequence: CASSVGEFTNSPLHF. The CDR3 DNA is TGTGCCAGCAGCGTAGGGGAATTCACTAATTCACCCCTCCACTTT. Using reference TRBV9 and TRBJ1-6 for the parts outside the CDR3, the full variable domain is DSGVTQTPKHLITATGQRVTLRCSPRSGDLSVYWYQQSLDQGLQFLIQYYNGEERAKGNILERFSAQQFPDLHSELNLSSLELGDSALYFCASSVGEFTNSPLHFGNGTRLTVT.

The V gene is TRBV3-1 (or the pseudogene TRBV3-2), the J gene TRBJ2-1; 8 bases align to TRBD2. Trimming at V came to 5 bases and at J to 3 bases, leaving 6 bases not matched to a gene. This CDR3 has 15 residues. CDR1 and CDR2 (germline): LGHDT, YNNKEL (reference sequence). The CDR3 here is CASSVRGADYNEQFF. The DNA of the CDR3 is TGTGCCAGCAGCGTGCGGGGGGCGGACTACAATGAGCAGTTCTTC.

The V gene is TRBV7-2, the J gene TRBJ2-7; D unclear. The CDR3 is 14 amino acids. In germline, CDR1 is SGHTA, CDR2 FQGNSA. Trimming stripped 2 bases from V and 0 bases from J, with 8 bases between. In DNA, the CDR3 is TGTGCCAGCAGCTTACGGGCTTACTCCTACGAGCAGTACTTC. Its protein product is CASSLRAYSYEQYF. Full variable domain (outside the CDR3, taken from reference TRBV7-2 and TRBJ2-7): GAGVSQSPSNKVTEKGKDVELRCDPISGHTALYWYRQSLGQGLEFLIYFQGNSAPDKSGLPSDRFSAERTGGSVSTLTIQRTQQEDSAVYLCASSLRAYSYEQYFGPGTRLTVT.

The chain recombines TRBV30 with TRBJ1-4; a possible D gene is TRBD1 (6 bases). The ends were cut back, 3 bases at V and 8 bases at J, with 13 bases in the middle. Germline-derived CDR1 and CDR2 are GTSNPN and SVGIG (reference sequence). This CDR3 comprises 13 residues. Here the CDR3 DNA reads TGTGCCTGGAGCGTCCGGGGGACAGAAAAACTGTTTTTT. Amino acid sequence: CAWSVRGTEKLFF. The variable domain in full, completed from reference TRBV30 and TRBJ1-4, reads SQTIHQWPATLVQPVGSPLSLECTVEGTSNPNLYWYRQAAGRGLQLLFYSVGIGQISSEVPQNLSASRPQDRQFILSSKKLLLSDSGFYLCAWSVRGTEKLFFGSGTQLSVL.

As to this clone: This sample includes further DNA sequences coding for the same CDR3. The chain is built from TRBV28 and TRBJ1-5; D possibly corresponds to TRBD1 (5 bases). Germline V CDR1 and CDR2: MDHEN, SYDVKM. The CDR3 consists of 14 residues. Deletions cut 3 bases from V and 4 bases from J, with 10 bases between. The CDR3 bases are TGTGCCAGCAGTTTGGGCGGGACGAATCAGCCCCAGCATTTT. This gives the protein CASSLGGTNQPQHF.

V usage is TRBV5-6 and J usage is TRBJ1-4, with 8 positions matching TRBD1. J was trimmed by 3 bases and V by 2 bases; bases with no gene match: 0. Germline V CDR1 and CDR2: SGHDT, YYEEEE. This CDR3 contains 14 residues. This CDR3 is CASSLQGANEKLFF. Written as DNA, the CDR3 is TGTGCCAGCAGCTTACAGGGGGCTAATGAAAAACTGTTTTTT.

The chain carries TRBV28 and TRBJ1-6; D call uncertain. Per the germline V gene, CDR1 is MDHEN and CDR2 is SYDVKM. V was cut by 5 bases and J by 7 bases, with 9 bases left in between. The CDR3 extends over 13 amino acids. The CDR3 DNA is TGTGCCAGCAGTGCCAATTGGAATTCACCCCTCCACTTT. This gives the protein CASSANWNSPLHF.

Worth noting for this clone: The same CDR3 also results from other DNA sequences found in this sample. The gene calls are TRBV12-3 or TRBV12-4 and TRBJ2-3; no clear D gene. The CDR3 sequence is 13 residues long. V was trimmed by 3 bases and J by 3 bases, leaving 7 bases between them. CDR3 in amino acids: CASSFRTTDTQYF. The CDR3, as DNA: TGTGCCAGCAGTTTCCGAACGACAGATACGCAGTATTTT.

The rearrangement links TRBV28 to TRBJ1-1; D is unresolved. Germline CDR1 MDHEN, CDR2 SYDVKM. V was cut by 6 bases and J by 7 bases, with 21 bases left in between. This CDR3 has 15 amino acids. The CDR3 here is CASSPPEFGVGEAFF. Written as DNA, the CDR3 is TGTGCCAGCAGCCCTCCCGAGTTCGGCGTGGGTGAAGCTTTCTTT.

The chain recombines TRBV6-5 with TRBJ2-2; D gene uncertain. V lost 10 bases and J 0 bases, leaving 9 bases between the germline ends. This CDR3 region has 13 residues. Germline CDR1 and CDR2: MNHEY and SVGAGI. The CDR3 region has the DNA TGTGCCACGCTCACAGCGAACACCGGGGAGCTGTTTTTT. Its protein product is CATLTANTGELFF.

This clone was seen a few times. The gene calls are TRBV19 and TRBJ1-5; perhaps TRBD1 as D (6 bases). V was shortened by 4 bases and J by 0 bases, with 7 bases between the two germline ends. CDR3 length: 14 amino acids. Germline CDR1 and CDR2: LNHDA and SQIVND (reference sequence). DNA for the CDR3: TGTGCCAGTAGTAACAGGGATAGCAATCAGCCCCAGCATTTT. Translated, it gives CASSNRDSNQPQHF.

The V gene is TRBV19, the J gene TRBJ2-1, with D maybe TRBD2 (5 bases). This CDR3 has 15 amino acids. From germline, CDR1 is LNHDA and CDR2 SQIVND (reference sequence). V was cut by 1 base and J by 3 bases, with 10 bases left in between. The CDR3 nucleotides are TGTGCCAGTAGTATAGGGACTCCGGGCTACAATGAGCAGTTCTTC. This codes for CASSIGTPGYNEQFF.

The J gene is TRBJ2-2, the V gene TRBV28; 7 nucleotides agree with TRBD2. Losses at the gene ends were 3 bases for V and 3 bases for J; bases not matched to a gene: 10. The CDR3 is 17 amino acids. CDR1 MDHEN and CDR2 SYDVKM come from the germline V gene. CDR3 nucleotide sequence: TGTGCCAGCAGTTTTCCTTTGGGGAGGGATTACACCGGGGAGCTGTTTTTT. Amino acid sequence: CASSFPLGRDYTGELFF.

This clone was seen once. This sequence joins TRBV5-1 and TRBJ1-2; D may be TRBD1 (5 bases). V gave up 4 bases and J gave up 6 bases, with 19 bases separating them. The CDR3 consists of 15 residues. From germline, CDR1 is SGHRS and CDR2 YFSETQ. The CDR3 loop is CASSPRVGVSDGYTF. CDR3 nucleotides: TGCGCCAGCAGCCCCCGGGTGGGGGTCTCGGATGGCTACACCTTC.